Presented here are 2 T cell receptor beta chains from one specimen sequenced in a study of CD8 T cells in ankylosing spondylitis. TCRdb called the 5' RACE reads again in MiXCR, with one record for every CDR3 protein. In the table there are fewer than 650,000 distinct CDR3 sequences, 10% to 15% of which are singletons. Study results and caveats: Ankylosing spondylitis blood appeared to carry a characteristic TCR beta motif of roughly eight highly homologous variants.

Antigens of these TCRs are unknown. The sample consisted of blood, either unsorted or a sorted T cell fraction (not recorded which). These receptor sequences come from a male donor with ankylosing spondylitis.

Many counts were recorded for this clonotype. The V gene is TRBV6-5, the J gene TRBJ2-5; tentative D call: TRBD1 (5 bases). The germline V gene encodes CDR1 MNHEY and CDR2 SVGAGI. V was clipped by 1 base and J by 2 bases, with 8 bases between them. This CDR3 has 14 amino acids. The chain's CDR3 is CASSYLTAQETQYF. CDR3 coding DNA: TGTGCCAGCAGTTACTTGACAGCACAAGAGACCCAGTACTTC.

The V call is TRBV20-1, the J call TRBJ1-2, with a weak D call TRBD1 (6 bases). V lost 0 bases to trimming and J lost 5 bases, with 16 bases between them. CDR1 is DFQATT, CDR2 SNEGSKA, per germline (reference sequence). The CDR3 runs to 15 residues. The CDR3 protein is CSAREISGTIYGYTF. The DNA of the CDR3 is TGCAGTGCTAGAGAAATTTCAGGGACAATTTATGGCTACACCTTC.